These T cell receptor beta chains were read from a single sample in a study of cytomegalovirus exposure and HLA in healthy donors. Libraries were prepared by immunoSEQ multiplex PCR; TCRdb keeps only in-frame clonotypes and omits some of them. The sample lists about 70,000 clones, about 72% occurring once. Specimen: PBMCs. The receptors derive from a girl aged 10 to 17 in good health and CMV-seropositive. Both conserved end residues are part of each CDR3. The D gene is left open where the match is weak. Not all rows give a size; the values are once, few, many and, for expanded clones, a class.

clone size,CDR3 length,V gene,D gene,J gene,CDR3 DNA,CDR3 protein
.,13,TRBV9,.,TRBJ2-1,TGTGCCAGCAGTGCGGGATTGTACAATGAGCAGTTCTTC,CASSAGLYNEQFF
once,14,TRBV2,.,TRBJ1-1,TGTGCCAGCAGGGGACTCCACAGCTCTACTGAAGCTTTCTTT,CASRGLHSSTEAFF
.,13,TRBV6-4,.,TRBJ2-3,TGTGCCAGCAGTGAGGAGCCCACAGATACGCAGTATTTT,CASSEEPTDTQYF
.,12,TRBV5-4,.,TRBJ2-1,TGTGCCAGCAGCTTGGAGGGGGATGAGCAGTTCTTC,CASSLEGDEQFF
medium-sized,13,TRBV6-5,.,TRBJ2-1,TGTGCCAGCAGTTACGGAGGGAGTGATGAGCAGTTCTTC,CASSYGGSDEQFF
.,14,TRBV28,TRBD1,TRBJ1-2,TGTGCCAGCAGCTCGGTTGGACAGGTGGGTGGCTACACCTTC,CASSSVGQVGGYTF
.,13,TRBV5-6,.,TRBJ2-7,TGTGCCAGCAGCTTCGCCCTATCCTACGAGCAGTACTTC,CASSFALSYEQYF
.,15,TRBV30,TRBD1,TRBJ1-6,TGTGCCTGGAGTGTAGAGGACAGGGGAAATTCACCCCTCCACTTT,CAWSVEDRGNSPLHF
.,14,TRBV25-1,TRBD1,TRBJ2-2,TGTGCCAGCGGCCAACAGGGGTTCACCGGGGAGCTGTTTTTT,CASGQQGFTGELFF
.,17,TRBV6-4,.,TRBJ2-1,TGTGCCAGCAGTGACTCCCTTTCTAGCGCTTGGCCGGATGAGCAGTTCTTC,CASSDSLSSAWPDEQFF
.,11,TRBV30,.,TRBJ1-2,TGTGCCTGGAGTGTACTAGGTGGCTACACCTTC,CAWSVLGGYTF
.,13,TRBV30,TRBD1,TRBJ2-5,TGTGCCTGGACACAACGTACGGGGACAGGAGGGTACTTC,CAWTQRTGTGGYF
.,17,TRBV28,TRBD2,TRBJ2-3,TGTGCCAGCAGTTTTATGTGGGCTAGCGTGGGGGGGAAGGTGCAGTATTTT,CASSFMWASVGGKVQYF
.,15,TRBV10-3,TRBD1,TRBJ2-3,TGTGCCATCAGACAAGGACAGGGATATGCAGATACGCAGTATTTT,CAIRQGQGYADTQYF
.,16,TRBV6-4,TRBD2,TRBJ2-1,TGTGCCAGCAGTGACCCTTCGGGAGGGCCCTACAATGAGCAGTTCTTC,CASSDPSGGPYNEQFF
.,12,TRBV28,.,TRBJ1-1,TGTGCCAGCCATGCAGGGGTAAGGGTAGCTTTCTTT,CASHAGVRVAFF
.,17,TRBV5-4,TRBD2,TRBJ2-3,TGTGCCAGCAGCGCAGGGCCAGGACTAGGTAGCACAGATACGCAGTATTTT,CASSAGPGLGSTDTQYF
.,13,TRBV13,.,TRBJ1-1,TGTGCCAGCATCGAGGGCAGGAACACTGAAGCTTTCTTT,CASIEGRNTEAFF
once,15,TRBV28,TRBD2,TRBJ2-3,TGTGCCAGCAGACCCACTAGCGGAAGCACAGATACGCAGTATTTT,CASRPTSGSTDTQYF
.,16,TRBV5-1,TRBD1,TRBJ2-1,TGCGCCAGCAGCTCCCGCCCCGGGACAGCCAACAATGAGCAGTTCTTC,CASSSRPGTANNEQFF
.,15,TRBV15,.,TRBJ2-1,TGTGCCACCAGCAGAGACGGCGGTGTCTACAATGAGCAGTTCTTC,CATSRDGGVYNEQFF
.,18,TRBV5-4,.,TRBJ2-1,TGTGCCAGCAGCTTGGAGCGGGTCCGCCCTAGCTCCTACAATGAGCAGTTCTTC,CASSLERVRPSSYNEQFF
.,15,TRBV28,TRBD1,TRBJ2-6,TGTGCCAGCAGTTCGGACAGGGCTGGGGCCAACGTCCTGACTTTC,CASSSDRAGANVLTF
.,15,TRBV28,.,TRBJ1-1,TGTGCCAGCAGTTCACTCAAGGGGGGGGACACTGAAGCTTTCTTT,CASSSLKGGDTEAFF
.,11,TRBV20-1,.,TRBJ2-7,TGCAGCTCTAGCGTCCTCCACGAGCAGTACTTC,CSSSVLHEQYF
.,13,TRBV9,.,TRBJ2-3,TGTGCCAGCAGCTCGCTAGTCACAGATACGCAGTATTTT,CASSSLVTDTQYF
.,15,TRBV9,.,TRBJ2-1,TGTGCCAGCAGCGTAGCGGAGGCGGGGAACAATGAGCAGTTCTTC,CASSVAEAGNNEQFF
once,16,TRBV7-8,TRBD1,TRBJ2-3,TGTGCCAGCAGCCCAAGACAGGGGGCGCGGGGAAATACGCAGTATTTT,CASSPRQGARGNTQYF
.,15,TRBV6-4,TRBD2,TRBJ2-3,TGTGCCAGCAGTGACTCTAGCGGGAGGTCAGATACGCAGTATTTT,CASSDSSGRSDTQYF
.,15,TRBV14,.,TRBJ2-5,TGTGCCAGCCTTCAGACAGGCCAGAGACAAGAGACCCAGTACTTC,CASLQTGQRQETQYF
.,15,TRBV7-9,TRBD1,TRBJ2-7,TGTGCCAGCAGCTTATCGGGACAGGGGAATTTGGAGCAGTACTTC,CASSLSGQGNLEQYF
.,12,TRBV30,TRBD1,TRBJ1-1,TGTGCCTGGAGTGTAGGGACAGTCCAAGCTTTCTTT,CAWSVGTVQAFF
.,13,TRBV7-9,TRBD1,TRBJ1-2,TGTGCCAGCAGCGTACAGGGGAACTATGGCTACACCTTC,CASSVQGNYGYTF
once,14,TRBV9,.,TRBJ2-5,TGTGCCAGCAGCGTAGGGGGGGTCGGTGAGACCCAGTACTTC,CASSVGGVGETQYF
.,18,TRBV14,TRBD1,TRBJ2-6,TGTGCCAGCAGCCAAGATTATAGGACAGGTGCTGGGGCCAACGTCCTGACTTTC,CASSQDYRTGAGANVLTF
.,13,TRBV7-6,TRBD1,TRBJ1-2,TGTGCCAGCAGTCGCACAGGGGCAGACGGCTACACCTTC,CASSRTGADGYTF
.,14,TRBV6-5,TRBD1,TRBJ1-6,TGTGCCAGCCGATTGGGACAGTATAATTCACCCCTCCACTTT,CASRLGQYNSPLHF
.,13,TRBV30,.,TRBJ2-1,TGTGCCTGGCAAACCCGGGGTGGCAATGAGCAGTTCTTC,CAWQTRGGNEQFF
few,16,TRBV4-1,TRBD2,TRBJ2-3,TGCGCCAGCAGTCCTCTCACTAGCGGAGGCACAGATACGCAGTATTTT,CASSPLTSGGTDTQYF
once,15,TRBV10-3,.,TRBJ2-1,TGTGCCATCAGTGTCAGGGGACCAGGTTACAATGAGCAGTTCTTC,CAISVRGPGYNEQFF
.,13,TRBV11-3,.,TRBJ2-7,TGTGCCAGCAGCTTAGCACCGGAGTGGGAGCAGTACTTC,CASSLAPEWEQYF
once,14,TRBV4-1,TRBD1,TRBJ1-1,TGCGCCAGCAGCCAGGGGACAGGTTTAAGTGAAGCTTTCTTT,CASSQGTGLSEAFF
.,13,TRBV10-1,.,TRBJ1-2,TGCGCCAGCAGTGAGACGGTGGCGGGTGGCTACACCTTC,CASSETVAGGYTF
.,12,TRBV5-1,.,TRBJ2-1,TGCGCCAGCAGCTTGGGAGGAAATGAGCAGTTCTTC,CASSLGGNEQFF
once,11,TRBV20-1,TRBD1,TRBJ2-1,TGCAGTGCACAGGGGTACAATGAGCAGTTCTTC,CSAQGYNEQFF
.,16,TRBV30,TRBD1,TRBJ1-1,TGTGCCTGGAGTGTACTTCGAGGGACAGGGTACGGTGAAGCTTTCTTT,CAWSVLRGTGYGEAFF
.,14,TRBV19,TRBD1,TRBJ1-1,TGTGCCAGTAGCCGGACAGGTGTAAACACTGAAGCTTTCTTT,CASSRTGVNTEAFF
.,13,TRBV27,.,TRBJ1-2,TGTGCCAGCAGTTTACGCCACAGCTATGGCTACACCTTC,CASSLRHSYGYTF
.,13,TRBV2,.,TRBJ2-1,TGTGCCAGCAATCGTGGACAGTACAATGAGCAGTTCTTC,CASNRGQYNEQFF
.,15,TRBV15,TRBD1,TRBJ2-5,TGTGCCACCAGCAACCGGGACAGGGGGCTGGAGACCCAGTACTTC,CATSNRDRGLETQYF
.,17,TRBV5-1,TRBD2,TRBJ2-2,TGCGCCAGCAGCTTGTCGGCTAGCGGGGTTAACACCGGGGAGCTGTTTTTT,CASSLSASGVNTGELFF
.,14,TRBV29-1,TRBD1,TRBJ1-2,TGCAGCGTTGTTGGACAGGGGGAAAACTATGGCTACACCTTC,CSVVGQGENYGYTF
.,14,TRBV6-5,.,TRBJ2-2,TGTGCCAGCAGTTACTCGCGGGGGCCCGGGGAGCTGTTTTTT,CASSYSRGPGELFF
.,15,TRBV28,TRBD1,TRBJ2-5,TGTGCCAGCAGTTTCCCGACAGGGGGCGCAGAGACCCAGTACTTC,CASSFPTGGAETQYF
.,16,TRBV30,TRBD2,TRBJ2-4,TGTGCCTGGAGTGTGTTACTAGCGGGAGGCAAAAACATTCAGTACTTC,CAWSVLLAGGKNIQYF
.,15,TRBV28,TRBD1,TRBJ2-7,TGTGCCAGCACCCTCGAGTCCCGGGACAGTTACGAGCAGTACTTC,CASTLESRDSYEQYF
.,15,TRBV7-2,.,TRBJ1-3,TGTGCCAGCAGCATTCTAAGGAGCTCTGGAAACACCATATATTTT,CASSILRSSGNTIYF